This T cell receptor beta chain was retrieved from a study of somatic mutations in cytotoxic T cells in rheumatoid arthritis. Germline-derived CDR1 and CDR2 are SNHLY and FYNNEI. Trimming cost V 6 bases and J 4 bases; bases outside gene matches: 2. This CDR3 contains 13 residues. Sequenced by immunoSEQ multiplex PCR; TCRdb stores in-frame clones only, minus some. The table includes some 10,000 clones, around 89% detected once. V gene TRBV2 combines with J gene TRBJ1-4; 7 bases agree with TRBD1. The receptor comes from a woman aged 18-35 years with rheumatoid arthritis. Sequencing was done on a sample of CD4+ T cells sorted from blood. DNA for the CDR3: TGTGCCAGCAGCCGGGACAGTAATGAAAAACTGTTTTTT. Encoded protein: CASSRDSNEKLFF.